One and the same sample provided the 20 T cell receptor beta chains below, sequenced in a study of shared clonotypes between healthy human individuals. The data were produced by immunoSEQ multiplex PCR, yet TCRdb's version contains in-frame clones alone and is incomplete. The data show about 450,000 clones, with 70% to 80% seen just once and less than 15% held by the top ten. Sequenced material: PBMCs. The origin of the receptors is a woman between 35 and 50 years old in good health. Some clones in this sample may be carry-over from other donors' samples.

This clone was seen a few times. The chain links TRBV28 to TRBJ2-3; 9 nucleotides agree with TRBD1. The CDR3 spans 16 residues. V was clipped by 3 bases and J by 2 bases; unmatched bases: 6. The germline V gene encodes CDR1 MDHEN and CDR2 SYDVKM. CDR3 coding DNA: TGTGCCAGCAGTTTCGACGGGACAGGGTTCACAGATACGCAGTATTTT. Its protein is CASSFDGTGFTDTQYF.

The CDR3 DNA sequence: TGTGCCAGCAGCTCACTGACAGCTGAAGCTTTCTTT. Its protein is CASSSLTAEAFF. The V gene is TRBV11-2, the J gene TRBJ1-1, with D perhaps TRBD1 (5 bases). CDR1 is SGHAT and CDR2 is FQNNGV in the germline V gene. The CDR3 runs to 12 residues. The ends were cut back, 4 bases at V and 6 bases at J, with 9 bases in the middle.

This chain links TRBV19 with TRBJ2-5; 11 nucleotides align to TRBD2. The CDR3 consists of 16 residues. With V trimmed by 5 bases and J by 5 bases, 10 bases remained unmatched. The germline gives CDR1 LNHDA, CDR2 SQIVND (reference sequence). For the CDR3, the DNA is TGTGCCAGTAGTGGGATTAGCGGGAGGGCCGGGGAGACCCAGTACTTC. It yields the protein CASSGISGRAGETQYF. The variable domain in full, completed from reference TRBV19 and TRBJ2-5, reads DGGITQSPKYLFRKEGQNVTLSCEQNLNHDAMYWYRQDPGQGLRLIYYSQIVNDFQKGDIAEGYSVSREKKESFPLTVTSAQKNPTAFYLCASSGISGRAGETQYFGPGTRLLVL.

The chain links TRBV7-3 to TRBJ2-1; D remains unclear. The CDR3 has 13 residues. Per germline, CDR1 SGHTA and CDR2 FQGTGA. Trimming stripped 3 bases from V and 8 bases from J, with 11 bases between. The DNA for the CDR3 is TGTGCCAGCAGCTTCCGCTTTAGGGATGAGCAGTTCTTC. Protein: CASSFRFRDEQFF.

The chain recombines TRBV5-6 with TRBJ2-7; TRBD1 might be the D (5 bases). The CDR3 extends over 14 amino acids. Germline CDR1 reads SGHDT; CDR2 reads YYEEEE. Trimming pared 3 bases from V and 3 bases from J, leaving 13 bases between. CDR3 sequence reads: CASSSQGRNYEQYF. In DNA, the CDR3 is TGTGCCAGCAGCTCCCAGGGTCGGAACTACGAGCAGTACTTC.

This chain links TRBV30 with TRBJ2-1; TRBD2 is a possible D gene (6 bases). Germline V gene data show CDR1 as GTSNPN and CDR2 as SVGIG (reference sequence). This CDR3 has 15 residues. Between the trimmed V and J ends, which lost 4 bases and 0 bases, there was a span of 13 bases. CDR3 in amino acids: CAWTRGGSSYNEQFF. The CDR3 DNA reads as TGTGCCTGGACGAGAGGAGGGAGCTCCTACAATGAGCAGTTCTTC.

This chain links TRBV19 with TRBJ1-1; D not resolved. This CDR3 region has 13 residues. Deletions cut 7 bases from V and 2 bases from J, with 11 bases between. The V gene's germline CDR1 is LNHDA and CDR2 SQIVND (reference sequence). CDR3 coding DNA: TGTGCCAGTAAAGTGACACCAAACACTGAAGCTTTCTTT. Translated, it gives CASKVTPNTEAFF.

This chain connects TRBV19 to TRBJ1-1, with D maybe TRBD1 (5 bases). The V gene's germline CDR1 is LNHDA and CDR2 SQIVND (reference sequence). Trimming took 6 bases from V and 3 from J, leaving 17 bases between them. The CDR3 contains 15 residues. CDR3 protein: CASRNPRGRHTEAFF. The CDR3 bases are TGTGCCAGTAGGAACCCGCGGGGGAGGCACACTGAAGCTTTCTTT.

This clone came up a few times. The V and J genes are TRBV25-1 and TRBJ2-2, with D perhaps matching TRBD2 (5 bases). The CDR3 has 14 amino acids. CDR1 and CDR2 (germline): MGHDK, SYGVNS. V shed 5 bases and J shed 5 bases, with 12 bases lying between them. The CDR3 here is CASSPPRETGELFF. The CDR3 nucleotides read TGTGCCAGCAGTCCCCCCCGGGAAACCGGGGAGCTGTTTTTT. Full variable domain (remainder filled in from reference TRBV25-1 and TRBJ2-2): EADIYQTPRYLVIGTGKKITLECSQTMGHDKMYWYQQDPGMELHLIHYSYGVNSTEKGDLSSESTVSRIRTEHFPLTLESARPSHTSQYLCASSPPRETGELFFGEGSRLTVL.

The V call is TRBV10-3, the J call TRBJ2-7; 8 positions match TRBD2. The CDR3 contains 16 residues. From germline, CDR1 is ENHRY and CDR2 SYGVKD. The V gene end was trimmed by 6 bases and the J gene end by 3 bases; junction bases not matched to a gene: 13. The CDR3: CAIRAFGREDHYEQYF. The DNA for the CDR3 is TGTGCCATCAGGGCGTTCGGGCGGGAGGATCACTACGAGCAGTACTTC.

The V gene is TRBV5-4, the J gene TRBJ1-2, with D maybe TRBD1 (6 bases). The CDR3 runs 14 residues. Germline CDR1 reads SGHNT; CDR2 reads YYREEE (reference sequence). V shed 4 bases and J shed 2 bases, with 12 bases lying between them. In DNA form, the CDR3 reads TGTGCCAGCAGCATACGGACAGACAACTATGGCTACACCTTC. Its translation: CASSIRTDNYGYTF.

The chain combines TRBV10-3 with TRBJ2-7; 9 bases map to TRBD1. Losses at the gene ends were 8 bases for V and 5 bases for J; bases not matched to a gene: 7. This CDR3 region has 13 residues. The germline V gene encodes CDR1 ENHRY and CDR2 SYGVKD. The CDR3 reads CAIAGTGSDEQYF. CDR3 DNA sequence: TGTGCCATCGCAGGGACAGGGTCGGACGAGCAGTACTTC.

This chain joins TRBV5-6 and TRBJ2-3; TRBD2 matches 7 bases. Trimming removed 5 bases from V and 0 bases from J; junction bases left unmatched: 6. The CDR3 extends over 15 amino acids. Germline CDR1 SGHDT, CDR2 YYEEEE. CDR3 sequence: CASRLAKSSTDTQYF. The CDR3 nucleotides are TGTGCCAGCAGACTAGCGAAAAGTAGCACAGATACGCAGTATTTT. The full variable domain, its missing parts supplied by reference TRBV5-6 and TRBJ2-3, is DAGVTQSPTHLIKTRGQQVTLRCSPKSGHDTVSWYQQALGQGPQFIFQYYEEEERQRGNFPDRFSGHQFPNYSSELNVNALLLGDSALYLCASRLAKSSTDTQYFGPGTRLTVL.

The genes are TRBV10-2 and TRBJ1-1; weak D call: TRBD1 (6 bases). V shed 5 bases and J shed 4 bases, with 11 bases lying between them. The CDR3 has 13 amino acids. Germline CDR1 WSHSY, CDR2 SAAADI. The CDR3 DNA is TGCGCCAGCAGTAGTCAGGGGAGCACTGAAGCTTTCTTT. This codes for CASSSQGSTEAFF.

Concerning this clone: Other nucleotide sequences from this sample produce the same CDR3. This chain joins TRBV12-5 and TRBJ2-1; D is uncertain. In germline, CDR1 is LGHNT, CDR2 FRNRAP. The V gene lost 1 base and the J gene lost 4 bases, with 2 bases spanning the gap. CDR3 length: 12 residues. DNA of the CDR3: TGTGCTAGTGGTTTGGGATACAATGAGCAGTTCTTC. This sequence encodes CASGLGYNEQFF.

This clone was counted ten times or more. The chain combines TRBV28 with TRBJ1-1, with D unresolved. There are 13 residues in the CDR3. Germline V CDR1 and CDR2: MDHEN, SYDVKM. Trimming shortened V by 6 bases and J by 4 bases, and 12 bases separated the two germline ends. The chain's CDR3 is CASSLAGPTEAFF. The CDR3 DNA reads TGTGCCAGCAGCCTGGCAGGCCCCACTGAAGCTTTCTTT. Full variable domain (remainder filled in from reference TRBV28 and TRBJ1-1): DVKVTQSSRYLVKRTGEKVFLECVQDMDHENMFWYRQDPGLGLRLIYFSYDVKMKEKGDIPEGYSVSREKKERFSLILESASTNQTSMYLCASSLAGPTEAFFGQGTRLTVV.

In its sample, this clone was seen many times. The rearrangement links TRBV15 to TRBJ2-1; 8 bases are a match to TRBD1. The CDR3 length is 16 residues. With 4 bases clipped from V and 7 bases from J, the junction kept 12 bases outside the gene matches. Looked up from germline, CDR1 is LNHNV and CDR2 is YYDKDF (reference sequence). The CDR3: CATSKGGWQGANEQFF. The CDR3 DNA is TGTGCCACCAGCAAGGGGGGCTGGCAGGGGGCTAATGAGCAGTTCTTC.

V is TRBV28 and J is TRBJ2-7; 11 nucleotides align to TRBD2. Looked up from germline, CDR1 is MDHEN and CDR2 is SYDVKM. The CDR3 has 18 residues. J was trimmed by 4 bases and V by 2 bases; bases with no gene match: 13. The CDR3 DNA is TGTGCCAGCAGTTTAAGCCCCCCGGGACTAGCGGAGCAATACGAGCAGTACTTC. Amino acid sequence: CASSLSPPGLAEQYEQYF.

Remarks on this clone: One end of the junction is discordant with germline, which a read error may explain. The chain carries TRBV9 and TRBJ2-1, with D tentatively TRBD2 (6 bases). The CDR3 runs to 16 residues. From germline, CDR1 is SGDLS and CDR2 YYNGEE. The DNA of the CDR3 is TGTGCCAGCGGCGTAGTCGGGACTGGTTCCTACAATGAGCAGTTCTTC. Translation gives CASGVVGTGSYNEQFF.

V gene TRBV7-9 combines with J gene TRBJ2-1; D is ambiguous. The CDR3 is 13 amino acids. Germline V gene data show CDR1 as SEHNR and CDR2 as FQNEAQ (reference sequence). Trimming left V 5 bases short and J 4 bases short, with 9 bases between. CDR3 amino acids: CASSGRSYNEQFF. The CDR3 DNA reads TGTGCCAGCAGCGGTCGGAGTTACAATGAGCAGTTCTTC.